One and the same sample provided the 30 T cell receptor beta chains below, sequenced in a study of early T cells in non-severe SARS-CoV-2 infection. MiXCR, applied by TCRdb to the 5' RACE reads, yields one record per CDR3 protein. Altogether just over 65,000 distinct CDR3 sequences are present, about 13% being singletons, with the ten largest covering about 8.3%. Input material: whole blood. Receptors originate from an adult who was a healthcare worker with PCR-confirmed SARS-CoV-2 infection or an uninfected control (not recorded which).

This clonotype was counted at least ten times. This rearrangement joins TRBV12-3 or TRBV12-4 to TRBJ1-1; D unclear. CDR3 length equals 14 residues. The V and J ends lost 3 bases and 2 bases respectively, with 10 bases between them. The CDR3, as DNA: TGTGCCAGCAGTTTGCGAGGAGTAAACACTGAAGCTTTCTTT. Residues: CASSLRGVNTEAFF.

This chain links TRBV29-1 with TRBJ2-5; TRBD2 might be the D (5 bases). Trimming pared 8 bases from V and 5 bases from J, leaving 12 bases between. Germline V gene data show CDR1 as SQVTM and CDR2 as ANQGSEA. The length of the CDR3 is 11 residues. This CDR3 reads CSSGLGETQYF. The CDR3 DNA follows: TGCAGCTCCGGACTGGGGGAGACCCAGTACTTC.

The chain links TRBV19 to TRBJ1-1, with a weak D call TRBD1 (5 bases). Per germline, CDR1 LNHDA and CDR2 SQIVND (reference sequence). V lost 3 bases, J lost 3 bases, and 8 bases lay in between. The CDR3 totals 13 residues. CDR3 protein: CASSIRQYTEAFF. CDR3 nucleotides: TGTGCCAGTAGTATCAGACAGTACACTGAAGCTTTCTTT. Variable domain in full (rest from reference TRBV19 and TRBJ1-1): DGGITQSPKYLFRKEGQNVTLSCEQNLNHDAMYWYRQDPGQGLRLIYYSQIVNDFQKGDIAEGYSVSREKKESFPLTVTSAQKNPTAFYLCASSIRQYTEAFFGQGTRLTVV.

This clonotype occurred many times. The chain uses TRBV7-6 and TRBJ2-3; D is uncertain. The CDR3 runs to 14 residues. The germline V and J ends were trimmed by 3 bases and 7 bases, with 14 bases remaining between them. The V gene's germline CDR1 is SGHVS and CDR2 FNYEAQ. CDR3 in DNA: TGTGCCAGCAGCTTCGTTCTGGCGGATCATACGCAGTATTTT. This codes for CASSFVLADHTQYF.

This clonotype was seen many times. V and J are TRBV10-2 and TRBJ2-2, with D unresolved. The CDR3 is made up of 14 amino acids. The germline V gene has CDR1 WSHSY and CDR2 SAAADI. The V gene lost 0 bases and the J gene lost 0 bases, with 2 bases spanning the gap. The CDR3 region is CASSESPNTGELFF. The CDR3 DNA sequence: TGCGCCAGCAGTGAGTCTCCGAACACCGGGGAGCTGTTTTTT.

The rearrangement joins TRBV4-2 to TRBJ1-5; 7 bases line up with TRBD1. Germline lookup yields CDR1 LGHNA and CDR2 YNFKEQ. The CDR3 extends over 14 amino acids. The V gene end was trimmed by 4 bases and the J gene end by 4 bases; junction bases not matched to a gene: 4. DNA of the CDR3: TGTGCCAGCAGCCCAGGACAGGAAAATCAGCCCCAGCATTTT. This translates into CASSPGQENQPQHF.

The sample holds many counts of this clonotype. This chain's CDR3 is CASSLGSSGHGYTF. Here the CDR3 DNA reads TGTGCCAGCAGCTTAGGTTCCTCAGGGCATGGCTACACCTTC. The gene calls are TRBV7-2 and TRBJ1-2; tentatively, D is TRBD1 (5 bases). Per the germline V gene, CDR1 is SGHTA and CDR2 is FQGNSA. CDR3 length: 14 residues. Trimming shortened V by 1 base and J by 6 bases, and 12 bases separated the two germline ends.

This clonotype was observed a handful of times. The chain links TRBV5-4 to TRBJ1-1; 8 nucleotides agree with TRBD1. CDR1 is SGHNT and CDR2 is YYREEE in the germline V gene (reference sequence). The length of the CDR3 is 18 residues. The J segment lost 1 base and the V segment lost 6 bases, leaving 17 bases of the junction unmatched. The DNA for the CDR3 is TGTGCCAGCACAGACACCGGGACAGGCGTGAAGTGGAACACTGAAGCTTTCTTT. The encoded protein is CASTDTGTGVKWNTEAFF.

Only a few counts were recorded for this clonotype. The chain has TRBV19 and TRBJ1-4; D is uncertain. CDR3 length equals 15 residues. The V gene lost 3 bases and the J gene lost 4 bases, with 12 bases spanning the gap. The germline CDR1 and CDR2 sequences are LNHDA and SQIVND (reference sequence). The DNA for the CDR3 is TGTGCCAGTAGTATCGGAGGCTACTTTAATGAAAAACTGTTTTTT. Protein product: CASSIGGYFNEKLFF.

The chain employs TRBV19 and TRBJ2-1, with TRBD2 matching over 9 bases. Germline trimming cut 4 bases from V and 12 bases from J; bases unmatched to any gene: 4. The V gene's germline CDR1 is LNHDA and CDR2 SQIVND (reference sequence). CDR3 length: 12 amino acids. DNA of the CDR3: TGTGCCAGTAGTAATAGCGGGAGAGGGCAGTTCTTC. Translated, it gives CASSNSGRGQFF.

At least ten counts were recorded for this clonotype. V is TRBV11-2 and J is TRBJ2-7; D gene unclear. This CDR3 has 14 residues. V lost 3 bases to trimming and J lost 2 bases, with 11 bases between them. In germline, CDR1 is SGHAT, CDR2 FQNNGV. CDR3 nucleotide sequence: TGTGCCAGCAGCTTTGGCGGTGTAACCTACGAGCAGTACTTC. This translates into CASSFGGVTYEQYF.

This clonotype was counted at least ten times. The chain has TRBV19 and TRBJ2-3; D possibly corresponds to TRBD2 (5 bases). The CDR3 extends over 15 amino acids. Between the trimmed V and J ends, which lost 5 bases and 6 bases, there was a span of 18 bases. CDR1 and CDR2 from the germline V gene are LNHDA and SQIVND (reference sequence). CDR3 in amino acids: CASSVFKERGDTQYF. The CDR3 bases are TGTGCCAGTAGTGTATTCAAGGAGAGAGGGGATACGCAGTATTTT.

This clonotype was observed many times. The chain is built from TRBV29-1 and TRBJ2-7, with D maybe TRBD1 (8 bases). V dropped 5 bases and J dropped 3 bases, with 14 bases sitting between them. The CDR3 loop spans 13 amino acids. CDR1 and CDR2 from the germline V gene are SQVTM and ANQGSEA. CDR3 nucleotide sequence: TGCAGCGTTTGGGGGGGACAGGACTACGAGCAGTACTTC. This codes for CSVWGGQDYEQYF.

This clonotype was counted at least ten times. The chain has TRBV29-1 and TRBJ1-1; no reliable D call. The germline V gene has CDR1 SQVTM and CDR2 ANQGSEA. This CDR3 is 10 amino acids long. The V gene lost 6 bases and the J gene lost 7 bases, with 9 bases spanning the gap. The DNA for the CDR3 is TGCAGCGTCTTAAGTGGTGAAGCTTTCTTT. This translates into CSVLSGEAFF.

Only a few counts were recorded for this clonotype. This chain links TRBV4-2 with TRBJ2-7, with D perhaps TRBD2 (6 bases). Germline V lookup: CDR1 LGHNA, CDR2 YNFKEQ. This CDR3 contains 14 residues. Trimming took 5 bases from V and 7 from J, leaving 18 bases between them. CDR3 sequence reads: CASSSRAQAGEQYF. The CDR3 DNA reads TGTGCCAGCAGCTCTCGGGCCCAAGCGGGTGAGCAGTACTTC.

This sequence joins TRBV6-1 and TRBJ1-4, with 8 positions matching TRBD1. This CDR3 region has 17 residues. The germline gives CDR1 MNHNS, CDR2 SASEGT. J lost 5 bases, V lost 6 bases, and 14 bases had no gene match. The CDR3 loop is CASRPGTGGSWNEKLFF. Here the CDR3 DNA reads TGTGCCAGCAGGCCCGGGACAGGAGGAAGTTGGAATGAAAAACTGTTTTTT.

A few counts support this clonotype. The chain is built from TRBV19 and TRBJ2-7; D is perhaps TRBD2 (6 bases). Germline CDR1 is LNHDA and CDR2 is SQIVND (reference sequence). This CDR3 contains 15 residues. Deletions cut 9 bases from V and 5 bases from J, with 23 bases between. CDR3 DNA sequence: TGTGCCAGGCAGCCCAGCCAAGGGAGGAAGAACGAGCAGTACTTC. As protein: CARQPSQGRKNEQYF.

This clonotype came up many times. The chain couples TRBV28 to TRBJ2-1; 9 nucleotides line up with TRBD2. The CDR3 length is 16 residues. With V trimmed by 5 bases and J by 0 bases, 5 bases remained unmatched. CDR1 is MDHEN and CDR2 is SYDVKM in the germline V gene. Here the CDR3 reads CASSTLAGSSYNEQFF. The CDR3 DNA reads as TGTGCCAGCAGTACCCTAGCGGGGAGCTCCTACAATGAGCAGTTCTTC.

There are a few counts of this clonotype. CDR3: CASISWDSVREQYF. CDR3 nucleotides: TGTGCCAGCATTTCTTGGGACTCCGTACGGGAGCAGTACTTC. This chain joins TRBV6-2 or TRBV6-3 and TRBJ2-7, with D tentatively TRBD2 (6 bases). V was cut by 7 bases and J by 7 bases, with 20 bases left in between. CDR3 size: 14 residues. CDR1 and CDR2 (germline): MNHEY, SVGEGT.

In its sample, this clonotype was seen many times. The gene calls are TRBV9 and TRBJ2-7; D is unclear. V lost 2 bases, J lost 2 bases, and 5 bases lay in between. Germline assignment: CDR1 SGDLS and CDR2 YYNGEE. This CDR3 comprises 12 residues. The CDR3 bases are TGTGCCAGCAGCGTTATCCCCTACGAGCAGTACTTC. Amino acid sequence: CASSVIPYEQYF.

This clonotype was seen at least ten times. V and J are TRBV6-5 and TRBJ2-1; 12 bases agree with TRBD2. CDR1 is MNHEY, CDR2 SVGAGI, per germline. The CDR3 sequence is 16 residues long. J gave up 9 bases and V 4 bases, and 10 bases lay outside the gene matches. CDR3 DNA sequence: TGTGCCAGCAGTTCCCGGACTAGCGGGACCCGGGGTGAGCAGTTCTTC. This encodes CASSSRTSGTRGEQFF.

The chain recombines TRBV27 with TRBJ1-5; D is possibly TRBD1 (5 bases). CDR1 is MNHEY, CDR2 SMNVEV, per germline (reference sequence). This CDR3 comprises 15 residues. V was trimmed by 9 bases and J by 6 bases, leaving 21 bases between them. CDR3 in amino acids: CASQTSGLNSQPQHF. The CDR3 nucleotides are TGTGCCAGTCAAACTTCGGGACTGAACAGTCAGCCCCAGCATTTT.

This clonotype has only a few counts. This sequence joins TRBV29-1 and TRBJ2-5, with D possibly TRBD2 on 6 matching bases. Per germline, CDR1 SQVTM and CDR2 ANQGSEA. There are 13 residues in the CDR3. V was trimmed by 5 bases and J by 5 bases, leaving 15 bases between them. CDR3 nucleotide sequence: TGCAGCGTTACCGGGGGTGGAGGTGAGACCCAGTACTTC. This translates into CSVTGGGGETQYF. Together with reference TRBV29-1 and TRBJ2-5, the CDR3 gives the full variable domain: SAVISQKPSRDICQRGTSLTIQCQVDSQVTMMFWYRQQPGQSLTLIATANQGSEATYESGFVIDKFPISRPNLTFSTLTVSNMSPEDSSIYLCSVTGGGGETQYFGPGTRLLVL.

The CDR3 region is CASSFTLGTSGKNEQYF. The DNA for the CDR3 is TGTGCCAGCAGCTTTACCCTCGGGACTAGCGGGAAAAACGAGCAGTACTTC. The chain uses TRBV13 and TRBJ2-7, with 13 bases identical to TRBD2. The CDR3 runs to 17 residues. The V and J ends lost 3 bases and 5 bases, in that order; junction bases with no gene match: 10. In germline, CDR1 is PRHDT, CDR2 FYEKMQ (reference sequence).

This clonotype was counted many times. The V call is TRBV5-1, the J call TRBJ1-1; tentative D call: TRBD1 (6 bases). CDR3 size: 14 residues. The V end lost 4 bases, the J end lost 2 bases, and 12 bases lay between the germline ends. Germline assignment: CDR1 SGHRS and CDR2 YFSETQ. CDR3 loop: CASSRGQSNTEAFF. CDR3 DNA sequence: TGCGCCAGCAGCCGTGGACAGTCCAACACTGAAGCTTTCTTT.

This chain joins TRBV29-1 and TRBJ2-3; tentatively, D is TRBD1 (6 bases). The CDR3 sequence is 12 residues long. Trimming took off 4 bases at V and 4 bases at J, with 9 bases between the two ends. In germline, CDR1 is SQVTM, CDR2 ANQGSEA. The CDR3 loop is CSVVRTADTQYF. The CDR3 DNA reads TGCAGCGTTGTCAGGACAGCAGATACGCAGTATTTT.

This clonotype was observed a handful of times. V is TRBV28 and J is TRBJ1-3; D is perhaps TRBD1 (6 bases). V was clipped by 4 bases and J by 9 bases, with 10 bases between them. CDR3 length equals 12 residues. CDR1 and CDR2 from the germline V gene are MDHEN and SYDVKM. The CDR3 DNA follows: TGTGCCAGCAGTTCGACAGGTGTCACCATATATTTT. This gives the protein CASSSTGVTIYF.

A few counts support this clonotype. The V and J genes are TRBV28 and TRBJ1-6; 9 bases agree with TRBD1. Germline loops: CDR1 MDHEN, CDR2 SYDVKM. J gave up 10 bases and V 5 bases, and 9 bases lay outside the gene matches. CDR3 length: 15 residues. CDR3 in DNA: TGTGCCAGCAGTCCCGGGACAGGGTCGTGGTCACCCCTCCACTTT. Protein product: CASSPGTGSWSPLHF.

The CDR3 loop reads CASSLDRANQPQHF. The CDR3 coding sequence is TGTGCCAGCAGCTTGGACAGGGCAAATCAGCCCCAGCATTTT. The rearrangement uses TRBV5-4 and TRBJ1-5, with a possible D match to TRBD1 (6 bases). Trimming left V 0 bases short and J 4 bases short, with 8 bases between. CDR1 and CDR2 (germline): SGHNT, YYREEE (reference sequence). CDR3 length: 14 amino acids.

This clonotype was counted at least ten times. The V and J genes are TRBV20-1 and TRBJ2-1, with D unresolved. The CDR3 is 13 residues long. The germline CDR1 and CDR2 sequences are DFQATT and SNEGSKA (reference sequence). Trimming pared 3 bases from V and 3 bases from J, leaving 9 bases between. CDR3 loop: CSASFQVYNEQFF. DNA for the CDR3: TGCAGTGCTAGTTTCCAGGTCTACAATGAGCAGTTCTTC.